This TCR beta chain appears in the sequencing data of a study of regulatory T cells in long-lasting Graves disease. Study outcomes and limitations: Newly diagnosed patients had higher TCR diversity than persistent Graves' patients did.

The time point was: persistent/refractory GD, antithyroid drugs over 5 years with positive TRAb. PBMCs were the source of the RNA used for TCR sequencing. TCR beta libraries were built with iRepertoire HTBI primers and Arm-PCR of CDR3 regions. TCRdb reprocessed the multiplex PCR reads with MiXCR, giving one entry per CDR3 protein. Here the sample spans about 460,000 distinct CDR3 sequences, under 25% being singletons. This CDR3 comprises 17 residues. Germline-derived CDR1 and CDR2 are SQVTM and ANQGSEA. V was shortened by 7 bases and J by 4 bases, with 26 bases between the two germline ends. Note on this clonotype: What it binds is unknown.

The sequences come from peripheral blood mononuclear cells (PBMCs), collected when the disease was refractory, from a patient treated with antithyroid drugs. The chain uses TRBV29-1 and TRBJ1-5; the D gene is possibly TRBD1 (5 bases). The TCR originated in a female donor with Graves disease. This chain's CDR3 is CSAAGGTQGSPNQPQHF. The DNA of the CDR3 is TGCAGCGCCGCCGGAGGAACTCAGGGATCACCTAATCAGCCCCAGCATTTT.